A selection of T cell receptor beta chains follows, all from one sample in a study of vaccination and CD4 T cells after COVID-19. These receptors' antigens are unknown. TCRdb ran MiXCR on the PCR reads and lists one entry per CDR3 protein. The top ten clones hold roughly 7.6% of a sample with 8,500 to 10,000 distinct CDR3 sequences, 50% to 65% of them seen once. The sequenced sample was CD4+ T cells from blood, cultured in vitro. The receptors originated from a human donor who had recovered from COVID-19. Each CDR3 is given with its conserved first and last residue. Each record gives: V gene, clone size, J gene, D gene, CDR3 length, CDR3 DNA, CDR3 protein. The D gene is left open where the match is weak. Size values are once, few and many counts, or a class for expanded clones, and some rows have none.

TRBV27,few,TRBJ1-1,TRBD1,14,TGTGCCAGCAGCCGGACAGGGGGCTACACTGAAGCTTTCTTT,CASSRTGGYTEAFF
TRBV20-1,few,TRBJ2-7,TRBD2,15,TGCAGTGCTCCGACTAGCGGGGCCCCCTCCTACGAGCAGTACTTC,CSAPTSGAPSYEQYF
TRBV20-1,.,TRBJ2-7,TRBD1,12,TGCAGTGCTATCCAGGGGGCCAAGGAGCAGTACTTC,CSAIQGAKEQYF
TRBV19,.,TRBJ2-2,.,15,TGTGCCAGTAGTATATCTCCCCCTTACACCGGGGAGCTGTTTTTT,CASSISPPYTGELFF
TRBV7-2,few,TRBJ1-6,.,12,TGTGCCAGCAGCTTGGGGAGTTCACCCCTCCACTTT,CASSLGSSPLHF
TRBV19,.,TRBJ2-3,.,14,TGTGCCAGTAGCGCCGGACTCGACACAGATACGCAGTATTTT,CASSAGLDTDTQYF
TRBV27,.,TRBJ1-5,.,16,TGTGCCAGCAGTCTTGAGGGGACACGTCTCAGTCAGCCCCAGCATTTT,CASSLEGTRLSQPQHF
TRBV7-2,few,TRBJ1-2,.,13,TGTGCCAGCAGCTTAGTCCAGAACTATGGCTACACCTTC,CASSLVQNYGYTF
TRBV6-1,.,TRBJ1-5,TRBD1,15,TGTGCCAGCAGTGACAGTCACAGGGGGAATCAGCCCCAGCATTTT,CASSDSHRGNQPQHF
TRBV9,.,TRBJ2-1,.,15,TGTGCCAGCAGCACCGCAGGGACCACTTACAATGAGCAGTTCTTC,CASSTAGTTYNEQFF
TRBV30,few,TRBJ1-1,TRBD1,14,TGTGCCTGGAGTAGGGACAGGGGGCAAGATGAAGCTTTCTTT,CAWSRDRGQDEAFF
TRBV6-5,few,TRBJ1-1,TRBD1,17,TGTGCCAGCAGTTACTCATCAAATACAGGGGTGGGCACTGAAGCTTTCTTT,CASSYSSNTGVGTEAFF
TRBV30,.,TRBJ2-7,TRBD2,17,TGTGCCTGGAGTTCATCTATTGGGACTAGCGGGAGATACGAGCAGTACTTC,CAWSSSIGTSGRYEQYF
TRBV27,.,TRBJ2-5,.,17,TGTGCCAGCCTCCTGGAAGGCACCTCCTTAATGAAAGAGACCCAGTACTTC,CASLLEGTSLMKETQYF
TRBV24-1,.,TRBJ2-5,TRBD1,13,TGTGCCACCCGACAGGGACACCAAGAGACCCAGTACTTC,CATRQGHQETQYF
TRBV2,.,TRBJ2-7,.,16,TGTGCCAGCAGTGAAGTGCCGCAGGGCTTGGCCTACGAGCAGTACTTC,CASSEVPQGLAYEQYF
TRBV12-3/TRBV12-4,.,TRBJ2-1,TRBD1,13,TGTGCCAGCACCATGGGACAGAACAATGAGCAGTTCTTC,CASTMGQNNEQFF
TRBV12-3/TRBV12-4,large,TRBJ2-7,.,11,TGTGCCAGCAGTGCCTACTACGAGCAGTACTTC,CASSAYYEQYF
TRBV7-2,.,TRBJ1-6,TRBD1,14,TGTGCCAGCAGCAAGGGACAGTATAATTCACCCCTCCACTTT,CASSKGQYNSPLHF
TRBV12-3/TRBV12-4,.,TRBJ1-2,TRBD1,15,TGTGCCAGCAGTTTAAGTCTGGGGCAGGGGGCGGGCTACACCTTC,CASSLSLGQGAGYTF
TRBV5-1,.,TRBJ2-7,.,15,TGCGCCAGCAGCCCGCAGGGTGCTCCCGCCTACGAGCAGTACTTC,CASSPQGAPAYEQYF
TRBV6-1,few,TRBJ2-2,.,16,TGTGCCAGCAGTGGATTCGGGGACAAGAACACCGGGGAGCTGTTTTTT,CASSGFGDKNTGELFF
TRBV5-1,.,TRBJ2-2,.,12,TGCGCCAGCAGCTTTATGTCCGGGGAGCTGTTTTTT,CASSFMSGELFF
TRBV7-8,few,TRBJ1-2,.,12,TGTGCCAGCAGCTCCTACAGGGTTGGCTACACCTTC,CASSSYRVGYTF
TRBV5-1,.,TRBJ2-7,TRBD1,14,TGCGCCAGCAGCTGGACAGGGGGAGAGTACGAGCAGTACTTC,CASSWTGGEYEQYF
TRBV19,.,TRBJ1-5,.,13,TGTGCCAGTACCAAGGGGTTGTATCAGCCCCAGCATTTT,CASTKGLYQPQHF
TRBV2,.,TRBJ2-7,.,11,TGTGCCAGCAGGCTCTCCATCGAGCAGTACTTC,CASRLSIEQYF
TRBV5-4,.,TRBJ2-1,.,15,TGTGCCAGCAGCTCTCGGAGCACCTCCAGCAATGAGCAGTTCTTC,CASSSRSTSSNEQFF
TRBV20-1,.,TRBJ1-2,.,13,TGCAGTGCCCCCGGGTCGGGGAACCGCGGCTACACCTTC,CSAPGSGNRGYTF
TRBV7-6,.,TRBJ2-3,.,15,TGTGCCAGCAGCCCGCGGCAAACGGGCACAGATACGCAGTATTTT,CASSPRQTGTDTQYF
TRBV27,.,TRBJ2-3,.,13,TGTGCCAGCAGTTTTGGCCGCACAGATACGCAGTATTTT,CASSFGRTDTQYF
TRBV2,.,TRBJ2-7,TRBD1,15,TGTGCCAGCAATACTCAGGGGGCTTTAGTCTACGAGCAGTACTTC,CASNTQGALVYEQYF
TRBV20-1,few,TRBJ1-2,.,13,TGCAGTGCTAGTAATGGGGGCGCGGGGGGCTACACCTTC,CSASNGGAGGYTF
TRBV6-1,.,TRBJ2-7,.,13,TGTGCCAGCAGCCGGGGGTTCCAACTCGAGCAGTACTTC,CASSRGFQLEQYF
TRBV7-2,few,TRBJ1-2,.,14,TGTGCCAGCAGCTTAACCGGACAAGTCCGTGGCTACACCTTC,CASSLTGQVRGYTF
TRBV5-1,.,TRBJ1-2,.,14,TGCGCCAGCAGCGGCGAAACAACTAACTATGGCTACACCTTC,CASSGETTNYGYTF
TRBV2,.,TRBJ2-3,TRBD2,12,TGTGCCAGCACTGGACTAGCTGTTACGCAGTATTTT,CASTGLAVTQYF
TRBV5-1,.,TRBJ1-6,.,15,TGCGCCAGCAGCTTGGACAGGGCGAAGGATTCACCCCTCCACTTT,CASSLDRAKDSPLHF
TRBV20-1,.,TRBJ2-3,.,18,TGCAGTGCTAGGGGGCTAGGAGACATCATCGAAAGAAAAGATACGCAGTATTTT,CSARGLGDIIERKDTQYF
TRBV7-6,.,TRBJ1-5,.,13,TGTGCCAGCAGCTTAGGGGCACGCCAGCCCCAGCATTTT,CASSLGARQPQHF
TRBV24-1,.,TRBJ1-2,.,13,TGTGCCACCAGCGGGGGCCTCACAGCGGGCTACACCTTC,CATSGGLTAGYTF
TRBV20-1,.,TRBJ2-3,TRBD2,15,TGCAGTGCTAGAAGACAGACTAGCGGGACAGATACGCAGTATTTT,CSARRQTSGTDTQYF
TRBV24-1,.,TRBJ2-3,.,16,TGTGCCACCAGTGATTTGGAGAAGGGTCACACAGATACGCAGTATTTT,CATSDLEKGHTDTQYF
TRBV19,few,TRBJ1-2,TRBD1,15,TGTGCCAGTAGTCCCAGAGACAGGGTGATGACTGGCTACACCTTC,CASSPRDRVMTGYTF
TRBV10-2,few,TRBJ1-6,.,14,TGCGCCAGCAACGGGGGAATGGAGAATTCACCCCTCCACTTT,CASNGGMENSPLHF
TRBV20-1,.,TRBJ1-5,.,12,TGCAGTGCCGGCCGGGGAGGCCAGCCCCAGCATTTT,CSAGRGGQPQHF
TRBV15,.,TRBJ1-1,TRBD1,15,TGTGCCACCAGCAGTATAGACAGGGTTGTTGGTGAAGCTTTCTTT,CATSSIDRVVGEAFF
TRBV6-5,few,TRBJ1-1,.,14,TGTGCCAGCAGTTCGGGACACAAGAACACTGAAGCTTTCTTT,CASSSGHKNTEAFF
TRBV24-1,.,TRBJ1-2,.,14,TGTGCCACCAGTGATTTGGGGATCGCCTATGGCTACACCTTC,CATSDLGIAYGYTF
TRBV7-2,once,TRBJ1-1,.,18,TGTGCCAGCAGCTTAGGCAGAGGCGGGGACATAGGCCGACCTGAAGCTTTCTTT,CASSLGRGGDIGRPEAFF
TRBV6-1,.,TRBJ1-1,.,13,TGTGCCAGCAGTGAAATCCTGGGGACTGAAGCTTTCTTT,CASSEILGTEAFF
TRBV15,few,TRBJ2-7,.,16,TGTGCCACCAGCAGAGTGTTCGGGAAGAGCTCCTACGAGCAGTACTTC,CATSRVFGKSSYEQYF
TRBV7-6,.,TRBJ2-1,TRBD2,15,TGTGCCAGCAGCTTAAGAAGCGGGGTCTACAATGAGCAGTTCTTC,CASSLRSGVYNEQFF